The 4 T cell receptor beta chains given below trace back to one sample, sequenced in a study of identical twins (dated by TCRdb to the mid-2010s). The library was produced with 5' RACE. These reads were obtained on an Illumina HiSeq 2000. TCRdb reran the public reads through fastp at Q25 and MiXCR, keeping productive beta chains. Each record represents a unique CDR3 protein, reported with the most common genes and DNA among its rows. In all, the sample holds under 900,000 distinct CDR3 sequences, and 15% to 20% of those were seen once. The top ten clones comprise around 13% of the sample. This same sample was also part of a study on T cells expressing NK-cell markers.

The specimen was PBMCs. Source of these receptors: a woman between 18 and 29 years old in good health.

This clonotype was detected a few times. The rearrangement uses TRBV27 and TRBJ2-1, with D possibly matching TRBD2 (6 bases). Trimming removed 2 bases from V and 9 bases from J, with 14 bases in between. CDR3 size: 14 residues. Germline loops: CDR1 MNHEY, CDR2 SMNVEV (reference sequence). CDR3 bases: TGTGCCAGCAGTTTAGCGGGAAGGGGAGGTGAGCAGTTCTTC. Translation: CASSLAGRGGEQFF.

This clonotype was seen more than once but under ten times. An end of the junction does not agree with germline; a read error may underlie this. V is TRBV6-1 and J is TRBJ2-7; TRBD2 matches 7 bases. This CDR3 is 11 amino acids long. Germline CDR1 MNHNS, CDR2 SASEGT. In nucleotides, the CDR3 is TGTGCCAGCAGTGAAGCGCGGGGGACGGACTTC. It yields the protein CASSEARGTDF.

This clonotype was counted at least ten times. CDR3 sequence (DNA): TGCAGTGCAACCGGGACTAGCGGGACAATGCGGTACGAGCAGTACTTC. Its protein product is CSATGTSGTMRYEQYF. The genes are TRBV20-1 and TRBJ2-7; 13 bases agree with TRBD2. The ends lost 6 bases at V and 4 bases at J; junction bases unmatched: 12. Germline values: CDR1 DFQATT, CDR2 SNEGSKA (reference sequence). The CDR3 consists of 16 residues.

The chain employs TRBV4-3 and TRBJ2-1, with 9 nucleotides matching TRBD1. The V segment lost 5 bases and the J segment 2 bases; nucleotides outside the gene matches: 7. CDR1 LGHNA and CDR2 YSLEER come from the germline V gene. This CDR3 region has 16 residues. CDR3 residues: CASSGTGTGPYNEQFF. CDR3 in DNA: TGCGCCAGCAGCGGAACCGGGACAGGGCCCTACAATGAGCAGTTCTTC.